This record covers a single TCR beta chain. The assay was immunoSEQ multiplex PCR, and TCRdb's table has in-frame clones only and misses some. The table has roughly 120,000 clones, under 95% seen once. The source of the sample is a study of OX40 agonist ivuxolimab in advanced cancers. Samples were taken at baseline and on day 1 of cycles 4 and 7. The CDR3 has 15 residues. Germline V gives CDR1 MDHEN, CDR2 SYDVKM. V was clipped by 5 bases and J by 4 bases; unmatched bases: 8. Specimen: CD4+ or CD8+ T cells sorted from blood, collected in a trial of the OX40 agonist ivuxolimab. This sequence was found in an adult with an advanced solid tumor such as melanoma, head and neck, liver or kidney cancer. The chain links TRBV28 to TRBJ1-5; 7 bases agree with TRBD1. CDR3 coding DNA: TGTGCCAGCAGTCAGACAGGGCTGGGGAATCAGCCCCAGCATTTT. Translating gives CASSQTGLGNQPQHF.